This TCR beta chain was recovered during a study of beta chain features in type 1 diabetes. Study findings and constraints: Shortening that was moderate but significant affected the TCRB CDR3s of Type 1 diabetes patients in all four CD4+ subsets.

The CDR3 runs to 15 residues. Germline V CDR1 and CDR2: SGHDT, YYEEEE. Details on this clone: Antigen specificity is unknown. The junction departs from the called germline gene at one end, perhaps through a read error.

cDNA synthesis used the whole RNA isolate, giving expressed TCRB sequences. Some clones are missing from TCRdb's copy, which holds only in-frame ones; the method was immunoSEQ multiplex PCR. Of 400,000 or so clones listed, 8.5% to 10% are singletons. The J gene is TRBJ2-2, the V gene TRBV5-6; D call uncertain. Sequenced sample: central memory CD4+ T cells from blood. The TCR was taken from a man aged 25-40 years with type 1 diabetes. The CDR3 region has the DNA TGTGCCAGCAGCTTGGTCATGGTGAACGCCGGGGAGCTGTTTTTT. This translates into CASSLVMVNAGELFF.